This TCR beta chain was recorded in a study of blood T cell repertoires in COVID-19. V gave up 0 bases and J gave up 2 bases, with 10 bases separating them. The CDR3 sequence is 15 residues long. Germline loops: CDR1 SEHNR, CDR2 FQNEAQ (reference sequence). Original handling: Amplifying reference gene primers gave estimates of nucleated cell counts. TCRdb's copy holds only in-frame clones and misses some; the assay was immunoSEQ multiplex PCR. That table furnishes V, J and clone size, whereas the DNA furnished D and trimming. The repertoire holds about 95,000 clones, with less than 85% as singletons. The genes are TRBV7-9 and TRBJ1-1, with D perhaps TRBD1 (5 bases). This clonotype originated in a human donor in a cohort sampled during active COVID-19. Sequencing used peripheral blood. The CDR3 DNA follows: TGTGCCAGCAGCTTAGCGGGGGGACCCAACACTGAAGCTTTCTTT. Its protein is CASSLAGGPNTEAFF.